These T cell receptor beta chains were read from a single sample in a study of blood T cell repertoires in COVID-19. Method: immunoSEQ multiplex PCR; TCRdb's copy keeps in-frame clones and lacks some. The sample consists of roughly 130,000 clones, about 92% of them appearing once. The sequenced material came from peripheral blood. The source of these receptors is a man over 45 with active COVID-19. CDR3s include the opening cysteine and the closing phenylalanine or tryptophan. D genes are given only for firm matches. Some rows have no size entry. The others give once, few or many, or a class for an expanded clone.

d_gene	v_gene	j_gene	abundance	CDR3nt	CDR3aa
TRBD2	TRBV4-1	TRBJ2-7	few	TGCGCCAGCAGCCAAGAGGTCCTGGGGGGGAGGAACGAGCAGTACTTC	CASSQEVLGGRNEQYF
.	TRBV7-2	TRBJ2-1	.	TGTGCCAGCAGCTTGGGAGAGCGCAATGAGCAGTTCTTC	CASSLGERNEQFF
.	TRBV27	TRBJ2-1	.	TGTGCCAGCAGTAGCCGGGACACTCTAGAACCCCAGTTCTTC	CASSSRDTLEPQFF
.	TRBV4-2	TRBJ2-2	.	TGTGCCAGCAGCCAAAAAGCCCCTAACACCGGGGAGCTGTTTTTT	CASSQKAPNTGELFF
.	TRBV5-5	TRBJ2-1	many	TGTGCCAGCACCAAGGGGTGGCAAGAGCAGTTCTTC	CASTKGWQEQFF
.	TRBV5-6	TRBJ1-6	.	TGTGCCAGCAGCTATGACAGAGAATATAATTCACCCCTCCACTTT	CASSYDREYNSPLHF
.	TRBV6-5	TRBJ1-2	once	TGTGCCAGCAGTTTATCGTACGGAACGGGTGGCTACACCTTC	CASSLSYGTGGYTF
TRBD1	TRBV7-8	TRBJ2-3	.	TGTGCCAGCAGCCCGACAGGGGCTATTAGCACAGATACGCAGTATTTT	CASSPTGAISTDTQYF
.	TRBV9	TRBJ1-2	.	TGTGCCAGCAGCAACCGAACGTCGAGGGGAGGGAGCTACACCTTC	CASSNRTSRGGSYTF
.	TRBV2	TRBJ1-1	.	TGTGCCAGCAGTCCCTCAGGGGCTGAAGCTTTCTTT	CASSPSGAEAFF
.	TRBV15	TRBJ2-1	.	TGTGCCACCAGCAATCACATGCTGGGAGACAATGAGCAGTTCTTC	CATSNHMLGDNEQFF
.	TRBV19	TRBJ2-2	.	TGTGCCAGTAGTTCCCCTCCCCACACCGGGGAGCTGTTTTTT	CASSSPPHTGELFF
.	TRBV29-1	TRBJ2-1	.	TGCAGCGTTGACGGCGGGACCTACAATGAGCAGTTCTTC	CSVDGGTYNEQFF
TRBD1	TRBV5-6	TRBJ2-5	.	TGTGCCAGCAACCGGGACAGGCTTAGGGAGACCCAGTACTTC	CASNRDRLRETQYF
TRBD1	TRBV7-9	TRBJ1-2	.	TGTGCCAGCAGCCCAGGGGACAGATTTTCCTATGGCTACACCTTC	CASSPGDRFSYGYTF
TRBD1	TRBV4-1	TRBJ1-1	.	TGCGCCAGCAGATACAGGGGTCTGACTCTCCGGGACACTGAAGCTTTCTTT	CASRYRGLTLRDTEAFF
.	TRBV10-2	TRBJ2-7	.	TGCGCCAGCAGTGAGCCCGTCACTTACGAGCAGTACTTC	CASSEPVTYEQYF
.	TRBV29-1	TRBJ2-2	.	TGCAGCGTTGACCAGGCGAACACCGGGGAGCTGTTTTTT	CSVDQANTGELFF
TRBD2	TRBV19	TRBJ2-5	.	TGTGCCAGTAGCGAGATAGCGGGGCCCATAGGGGGCCAGTACTTC	CASSEIAGPIGGQYF
TRBD1	TRBV19	TRBJ1-6	.	TGTGCCAGTAGTGAGACAGGGTTGGGTTGGAATTCACCCCTCCACTTT	CASSETGLGWNSPLHF
TRBD2	TRBV7-7	TRBJ2-1	.	TGTGCCAGCAGCTTAGTCCCTAGCGGGGGGAAGAACTCCTACAATGAGCAGTTCTTC	CASSLVPSGGKNSYNEQFF
TRBD2	TRBV19	TRBJ2-1	.	TGTGCCAGTAGTATGTGGCTAGCGGGAGTCAATGAGCAGTTCTTC	CASSMWLAGVNEQFF
.	TRBV12-3/TRBV12-4	TRBJ2-7	once	TGTGCCAGCAGCCGAGACTACGAGCAGTACTTC	CASSRDYEQYF
TRBD2	TRBV5-4	TRBJ2-3	.	TGTGCCAGCAACCCCGGGAGGGAGACAGATACGCAGTATTTT	CASNPGRETDTQYF
TRBD1	TRBV29-1	TRBJ2-2	.	TGCAGCGCCCTAGCTGACAGGGGGCGAAGCACCGGGGAGCTGTTTTTT	CSALADRGRSTGELFF
TRBD1	TRBV11-2	TRBJ2-1	.	TGTGCCAGCAGCGAGGGGGCCAATGAGCAGTTCTTC	CASSEGANEQFF
TRBD2	TRBV5-1	TRBJ2-5	.	TGCGCCAGCAGCTTGGGGATAGCGGGGGTCCGCCAAGAGACCCAGTACTTC	CASSLGIAGVRQETQYF
.	TRBV5-6	TRBJ2-7	once	TGTGCCAGCAGGGCAGGATACGAGCAGTACTTC	CASRAGYEQYF
TRBD1	TRBV6-5	TRBJ1-1	.	TGTGCCAGCAGTTGGGGTAACAGGGGGAACACTGAAGCTTTCTTT	CASSWGNRGNTEAFF
TRBD2	TRBV9	TRBJ2-1	.	TGTGCCAGCAGCGTAGCCAGCGGGAGTACCAATGAGCAGTTCTTC	CASSVASGSTNEQFF
TRBD2	TRBV12-5	TRBJ2-1	once	TGTGCTAGTGGTTTGGATAGCGGGAGGGCCGACATCGACAATGAGCAGTTCTTC	CASGLDSGRADIDNEQFF
TRBD1	TRBV7-2	TRBJ1-6	.	TGTGCCATCTCACAGGGGATGGGATCACCCCTCCACTTT	CAISQGMGSPLHF
TRBD1	TRBV7-3	TRBJ2-1	.	TGTGCCAGCAGCCCGGGACAGGGCTCGAGTGAGCAGTTCTTC	CASSPGQGSSEQFF
.	TRBV6-6	TRBJ2-1	.	TGTGCCAGCAGGGCCCGGGAGGAGCAGTTCTTC	CASRAREEQFF
TRBD2	TRBV5-1	TRBJ2-1	.	TGCGCCAGCAGCTTGGATCCCGGGAGGTCCTACAATGAGCAGTTCTTC	CASSLDPGRSYNEQFF
TRBD2	TRBV18	TRBJ2-1	.	TGTGCCAGCTCACCATTGCATACTAGCGGGAAACTTAGCTCCTACAATGAGCAGTTCTTC	CASSPLHTSGKLSSYNEQFF
.	TRBV12-3/TRBV12-4	TRBJ1-4	.	TGTGCCAGCAGTTTTAGGGGTCGAGAAAAACTGTTTTTT	CASSFRGREKLFF
.	TRBV14	TRBJ1-3	once	TGTGCCAGCAGCCAAGCCTACTCTGGAAACACCATATATTTT	CASSQAYSGNTIYF
.	TRBV19	TRBJ1-5	.	TGTGCCAGTAGGGAAGGGGGGGGGCCCCAGCATTTT	CASREGGGPQHF
.	TRBV13	TRBJ2-6	.	TGTGCCAGCAGCTCATCCCTACAGATCTCTGGGGCCAACGTCCTGACTTTC	CASSSSLQISGANVLTF
.	TRBV6-1	TRBJ2-5	.	TGTGCCAGCAGTGAACTCAGAGAGACCCAGTACTTC	CASSELRETQYF
.	TRBV1	TRBJ2-7	.	TGCACCAGCAGCCAACGTTCCGGCGCGGGACAGCCCTACGAGCAGTACTTC	CTSSQRSGAGQPYEQYF
.	TRBV9	TRBJ2-3	.	TGTGCCAGCAGCGTAAGCGGACCAGATACGCAGTATTTT	CASSVSGPDTQYF
TRBD1	TRBV29-1	TRBJ2-2	.	TGCAGCGTTGGTTACAGGGGGCTTTCGGGCGGGGAGCTGTTTTTT	CSVGYRGLSGGELFF
.	TRBV4-2	TRBJ1-6	once	TGTGCCAGCAGCCAAGACGCGGGCTCCTATAATTCACCCCTCCACTTT	CASSQDAGSYNSPLHF
TRBD1	TRBV7-9	TRBJ1-6	.	TGTGCCAGCAGCTCAGAGACAGGGATAGTTTCACCCCTCCACTTT	CASSSETGIVSPLHF
TRBD1	TRBV7-3	TRBJ2-7	.	TGTGCCAGAAGTACAAGGGGGCCGTTGTCCTACGAGCAGTACTTC	CARSTRGPLSYEQYF
.	TRBV5-5	TRBJ2-3	.	TGTGCCAGCAGCCCATCATCGAGGGCCACAGATACGCAGTATTTT	CASSPSSRATDTQYF